The source of this TCR beta chain is a study of T cell responses to AZD1222 COVID-19 vaccine. Produced via immunoSEQ multiplex PCR; TCRdb's table is partial and in-frame only. The sample shows 72,000 or so clones, approximately 81% of them seen only once. V was clipped by 5 bases and J by 3 bases, with 21 bases between them. This CDR3 has 17 residues. Germline CDR1 and CDR2: SGHRS and YFSETQ. The source was peripheral blood, collected on day 0 of AZD1222 vaccination. The V call is TRBV5-1, the J call TRBJ2-1; TRBD1 might be the D (6 bases). This clonotype was obtained from an adult in good health. The CDR3 bases are TGCGCCAGCAGAGGTGGGGGCACTATGGCAGGCTACAATGAGCAGTTCTTC. The encoded protein is CASRGGGTMAGYNEQFF.